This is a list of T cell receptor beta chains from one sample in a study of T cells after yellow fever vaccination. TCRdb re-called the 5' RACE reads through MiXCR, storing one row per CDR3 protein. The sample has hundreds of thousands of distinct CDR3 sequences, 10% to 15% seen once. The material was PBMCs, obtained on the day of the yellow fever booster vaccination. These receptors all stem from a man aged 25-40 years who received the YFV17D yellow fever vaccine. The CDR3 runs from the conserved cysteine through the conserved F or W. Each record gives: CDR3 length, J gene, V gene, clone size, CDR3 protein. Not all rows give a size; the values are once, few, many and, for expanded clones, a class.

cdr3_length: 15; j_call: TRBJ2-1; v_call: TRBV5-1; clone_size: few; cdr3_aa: CASNTLAGGYNEQFF
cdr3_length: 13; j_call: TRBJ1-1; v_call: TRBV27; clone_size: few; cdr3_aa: CASSYRVYTEAFF
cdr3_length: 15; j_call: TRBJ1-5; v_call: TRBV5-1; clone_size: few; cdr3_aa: CASSLQGDSNQPQHF
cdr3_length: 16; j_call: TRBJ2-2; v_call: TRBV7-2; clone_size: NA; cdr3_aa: CASSLGARGGTGELFF
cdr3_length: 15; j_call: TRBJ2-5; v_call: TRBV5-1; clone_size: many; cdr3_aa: CASSGRLAGQETQYF
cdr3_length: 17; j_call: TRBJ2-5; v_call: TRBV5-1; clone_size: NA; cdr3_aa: CASSLAAGQGFQETQYF
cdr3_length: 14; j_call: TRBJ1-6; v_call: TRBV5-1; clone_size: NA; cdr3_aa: CASSLLQSNSPLHF
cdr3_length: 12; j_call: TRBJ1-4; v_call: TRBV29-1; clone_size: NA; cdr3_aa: CSVGSGGEKLFF
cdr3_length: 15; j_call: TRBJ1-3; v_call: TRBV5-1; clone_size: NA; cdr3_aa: CASSATGGKGNTIYF
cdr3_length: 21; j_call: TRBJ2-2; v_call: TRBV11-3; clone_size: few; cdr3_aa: CASSPGPPGTSGRTSPGELFF
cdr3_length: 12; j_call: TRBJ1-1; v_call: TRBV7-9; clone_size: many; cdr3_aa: CASSPPGTEAFF
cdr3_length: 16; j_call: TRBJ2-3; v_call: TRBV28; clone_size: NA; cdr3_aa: CASRSGSSHLADTQYF
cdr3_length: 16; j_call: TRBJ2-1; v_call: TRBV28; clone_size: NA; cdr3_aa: CASSPLRLAYYNEQFF
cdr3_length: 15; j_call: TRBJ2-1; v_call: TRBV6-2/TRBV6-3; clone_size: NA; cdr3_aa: CASSYRTGDGDEQFF
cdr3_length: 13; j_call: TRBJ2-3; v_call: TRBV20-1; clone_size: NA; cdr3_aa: CSASMAGINTQYF
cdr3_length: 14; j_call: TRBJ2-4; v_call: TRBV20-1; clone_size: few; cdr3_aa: CSARDRNRIVVQYF
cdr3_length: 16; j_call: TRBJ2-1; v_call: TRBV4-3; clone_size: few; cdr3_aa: CASSQESSRGPREQFF
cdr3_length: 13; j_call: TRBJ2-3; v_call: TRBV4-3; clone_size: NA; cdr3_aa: CASSQVGEDTQYF
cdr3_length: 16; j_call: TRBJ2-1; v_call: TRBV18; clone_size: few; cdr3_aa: CASSPQGLAAYNEQFF
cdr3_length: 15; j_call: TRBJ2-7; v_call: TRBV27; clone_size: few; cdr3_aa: CASSLPRQGPYEQYF
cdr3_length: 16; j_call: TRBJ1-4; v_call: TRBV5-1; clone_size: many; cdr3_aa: CASSLGPPQGREKLFF
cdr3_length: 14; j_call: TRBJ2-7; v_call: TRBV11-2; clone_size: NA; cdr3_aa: CASSAQRGTFEQYF
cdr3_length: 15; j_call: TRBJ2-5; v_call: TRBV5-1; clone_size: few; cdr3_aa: CASSSGRYSQETQYF
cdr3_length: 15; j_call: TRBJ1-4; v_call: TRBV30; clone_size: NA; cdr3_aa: CACRQGSSTNEKLFF
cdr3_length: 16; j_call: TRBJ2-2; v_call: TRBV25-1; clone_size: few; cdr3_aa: CASSEEGNERTGELFF
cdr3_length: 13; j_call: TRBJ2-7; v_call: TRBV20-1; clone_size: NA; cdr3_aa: CSAKNLGTGEQYF
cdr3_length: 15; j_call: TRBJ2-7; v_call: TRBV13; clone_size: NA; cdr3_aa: CASSTRTSGTYEQYF
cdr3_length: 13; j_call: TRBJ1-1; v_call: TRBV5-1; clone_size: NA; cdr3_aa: CASRIRGDVEAFF
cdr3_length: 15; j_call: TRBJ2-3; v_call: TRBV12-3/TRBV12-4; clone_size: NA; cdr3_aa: CASSPEGLETDTQYF
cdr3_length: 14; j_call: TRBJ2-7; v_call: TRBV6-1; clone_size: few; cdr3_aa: CASSGKREAYEQYF
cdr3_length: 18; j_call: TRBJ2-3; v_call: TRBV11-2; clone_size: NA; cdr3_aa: CASSLSGLAGDRTDTQYF
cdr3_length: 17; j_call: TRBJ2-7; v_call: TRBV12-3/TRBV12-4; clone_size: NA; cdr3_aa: CASSILKPTRRSYEQYF
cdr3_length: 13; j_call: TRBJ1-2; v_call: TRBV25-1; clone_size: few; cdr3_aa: CASSSRGTYGYTF
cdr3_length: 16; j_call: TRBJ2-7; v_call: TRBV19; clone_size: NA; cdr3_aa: CASSISGTSGSYEQYF
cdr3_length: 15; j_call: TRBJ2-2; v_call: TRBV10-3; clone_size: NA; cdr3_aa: CAIGLLAGATGELVF
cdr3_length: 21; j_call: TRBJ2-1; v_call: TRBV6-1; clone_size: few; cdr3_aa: CASSEARPGLAGPGGYNEQFF
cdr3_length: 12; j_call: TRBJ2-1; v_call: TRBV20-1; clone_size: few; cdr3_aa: CSGESTYNEQFF
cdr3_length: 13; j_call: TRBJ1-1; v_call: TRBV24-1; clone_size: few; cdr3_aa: CATVGQANTEAFF
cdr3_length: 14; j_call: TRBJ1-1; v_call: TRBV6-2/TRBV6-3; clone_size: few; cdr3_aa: CASIGGTPNTEAFF
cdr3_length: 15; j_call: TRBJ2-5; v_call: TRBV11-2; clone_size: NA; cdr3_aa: CASSFQGASQETQYF
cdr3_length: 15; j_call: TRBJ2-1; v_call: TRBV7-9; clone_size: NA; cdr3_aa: CASSVAQGSHNEQFF
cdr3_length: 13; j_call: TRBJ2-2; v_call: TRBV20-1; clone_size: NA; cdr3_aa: CSASGAGAGELFF
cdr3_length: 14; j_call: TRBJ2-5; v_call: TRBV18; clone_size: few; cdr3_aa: CASSPIQGPETQYF
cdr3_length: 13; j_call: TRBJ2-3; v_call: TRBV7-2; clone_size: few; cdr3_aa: CASSPTSLHTQYF
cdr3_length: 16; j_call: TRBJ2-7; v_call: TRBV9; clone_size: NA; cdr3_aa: CASSETGSSKSHEQYF
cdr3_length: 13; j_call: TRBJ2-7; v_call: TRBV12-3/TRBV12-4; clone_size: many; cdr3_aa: CASSQGRNYEQYF
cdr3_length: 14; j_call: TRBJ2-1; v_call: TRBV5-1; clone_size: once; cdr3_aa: CASSPLLESNEQFF
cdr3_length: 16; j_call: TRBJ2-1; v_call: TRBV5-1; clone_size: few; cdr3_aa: CASSLVARDDYNEQFF
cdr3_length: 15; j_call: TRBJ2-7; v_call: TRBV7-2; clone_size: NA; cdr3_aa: CASSPLGGLGYEQYF
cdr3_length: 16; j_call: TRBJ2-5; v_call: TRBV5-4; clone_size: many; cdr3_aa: CASSSGTSGLQETQYF
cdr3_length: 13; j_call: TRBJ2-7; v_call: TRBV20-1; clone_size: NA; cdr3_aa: CSARVVLSYEQYF
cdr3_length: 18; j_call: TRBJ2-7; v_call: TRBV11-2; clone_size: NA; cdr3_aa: CAFRDQGGLGTGPYEQYF
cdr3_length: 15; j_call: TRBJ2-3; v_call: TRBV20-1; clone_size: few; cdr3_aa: CSARRKSGPTDTQYF